This TCR beta chain was found in a study of early stage breast cancer tumors. V was trimmed by 4 bases and J by 6 bases, leaving 13 bases between them. The CDR3 length is 13 residues. The germline CDR1 and CDR2 sequences are SEHNR and FQNEAQ (reference sequence). Clones were sequenced by immunoSEQ multiplex PCR, and TCRdb holds only the in-frame ones, with some missing. The data contain about 15,000 clones, about 81% of them singletons. The material sequenced was normal breast tissue next to the tumor. The chain has TRBV7-9 and TRBJ2-7; TRBD2 is a possible D gene (6 bases). The clonotype was recovered from a person in their thirties with breast cancer. CDR3 region: CASSSRDLGEQYF. The CDR3 coding sequence is TGTGCCAGCAGCTCCCGGGACTTAGGCGAGCAGTACTTC.